This is a list of T cell receptor beta chains from one sample in a study of blood T cell repertoires in COVID-19. The data were produced by immunoSEQ multiplex PCR, yet TCRdb's version contains in-frame clones alone and is incomplete. In the table there are 50,000 to 80,000 clones, roughly 84% of which are singletons. The sequenced sample was peripheral blood. Receptor source: a woman aged 55-70 years with acute or convalescent COVID-19. Each CDR3 is given with its conserved first and last residue. D genes are given only for firm matches.

d_call j_call v_call cdr3_aa cdr3_nt
TRBD2 TRBJ2-7 TRBV30 CAWSTGLAGEEQYF TGTGCCTGGAGCACGGGACTAGCGGGGGAGGAGCAGTACTTC
NA TRBJ1-4 TRBV5-1 CASRSGGSANEKLFF TGCGCCAGCAGGTCGGGGGGCTCGGCTAATGAAAAACTGTTTTTT
NA TRBJ1-5 TRBV5-1 CASSIAGIPNQPQHF TGCGCCAGCAGCATCGCGGGAATACCCAATCAGCCCCAGCATTTT
NA TRBJ2-7 TRBV29-1 CSVPGQGSYEQYF TGCAGCGTCCCAGGGCAGGGCTCCTACGAGCAGTACTTC
TRBD1 TRBJ2-3 TRBV2 CASSQQGMGDTQYF TGTGCCAGCAGTCAACAGGGGATGGGCGATACGCAGTATTTT
TRBD1 TRBJ1-5 TRBV5-1 CASSSTGDNQPQHF TGCGCCAGCAGCTCTACAGGGGACAATCAGCCCCAGCATTTT
TRBD1 TRBJ1-2 TRBV9 CASTHSRQGIPNYGYTF TGTGCCAGCACCCACTCGAGACAGGGAATCCCTAACTATGGCTACACCTTC
TRBD1 TRBJ1-2 TRBV28 CASSPDRAWGYTF TGTGCCAGCAGTCCCGACAGGGCCTGGGGCTACACCTTC
NA TRBJ2-3 TRBV5-1 CASGTGNADTQYF TGCGCCAGCGGAACCGGGAATGCGGATACGCAGTATTTT
NA TRBJ1-2 TRBV5-6 CASSKGRHGYTF TGTGCCAGCAGCAAAGGGAGGCATGGCTACACCTTC
NA TRBJ1-1 TRBV7-3 CASSYGGGYTEAFF TGTGCCAGCAGCTATGGCGGGGGGTACACTGAAGCTTTCTTT
TRBD1 TRBJ2-7 TRBV19 CASTPDRGYEQYF TGTGCCAGTACCCCGGACAGGGGGTACGAGCAGTACTTC
NA TRBJ1-1 TRBV19 CASSTTVNTEAFF TGTGCCAGTAGTACGACAGTGAACACTGAAGCTTTCTTT
NA TRBJ2-3 TRBV6-4 CASSESGAGVTQYF TGTGCCAGCAGTGAGTCGGGTGCAGGGGTTACGCAGTATTTT
TRBD2 TRBJ2-3 TRBV9 CASSVEAGGQDTQYF TGTGCCAGCAGCGTAGAAGCGGGGGGTCAAGATACGCAGTATTTT
TRBD2 TRBJ2-7 TRBV5-1 CASRKIGGGAPYYEQYF TGCGCCAGCAGGAAAATAGGCGGGGGGGCTCCCTACTACGAGCAGTACTTC
TRBD1 TRBJ2-7 TRBV4-1 CASSQDRGTGIDEQYF TGCGCCAGCAGCCAAGATAGGGGGACAGGGATCGACGAGCAGTACTTC
TRBD1 TRBJ2-7 TRBV6-1 CASSRGQGSEQYF TGTGCCAGCAGCCGAGGACAGGGGTCCGAGCAGTACTTC